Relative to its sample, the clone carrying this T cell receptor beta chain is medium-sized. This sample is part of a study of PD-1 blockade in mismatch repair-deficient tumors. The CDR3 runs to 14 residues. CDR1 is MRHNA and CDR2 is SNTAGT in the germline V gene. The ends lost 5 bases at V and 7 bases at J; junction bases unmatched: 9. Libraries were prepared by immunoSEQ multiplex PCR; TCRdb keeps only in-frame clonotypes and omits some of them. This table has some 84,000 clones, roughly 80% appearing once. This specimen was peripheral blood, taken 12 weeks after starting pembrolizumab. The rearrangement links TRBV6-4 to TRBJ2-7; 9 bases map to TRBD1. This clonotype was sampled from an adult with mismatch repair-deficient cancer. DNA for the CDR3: TGTGCCAGCAGTCCCGGGACAGGGAGCGGGGAGCAGTACTTC. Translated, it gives CASSPGTGSGEQYF.